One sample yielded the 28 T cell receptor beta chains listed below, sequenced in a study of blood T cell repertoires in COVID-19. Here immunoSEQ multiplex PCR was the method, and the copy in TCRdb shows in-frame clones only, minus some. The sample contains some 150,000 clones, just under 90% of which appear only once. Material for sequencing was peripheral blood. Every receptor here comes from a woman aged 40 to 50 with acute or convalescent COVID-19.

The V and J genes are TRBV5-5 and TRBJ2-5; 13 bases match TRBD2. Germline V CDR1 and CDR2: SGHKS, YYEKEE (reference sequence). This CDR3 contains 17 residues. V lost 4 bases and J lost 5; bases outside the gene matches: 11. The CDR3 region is CASSNGRTSGRGETQYF. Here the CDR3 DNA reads TGTGCCAGCAGCAACGGCCGGACTAGCGGGAGAGGCGAGACCCAGTACTTC.

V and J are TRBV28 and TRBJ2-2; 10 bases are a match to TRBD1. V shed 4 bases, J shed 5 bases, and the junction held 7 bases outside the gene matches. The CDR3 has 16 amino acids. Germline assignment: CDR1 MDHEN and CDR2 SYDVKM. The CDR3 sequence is CASSSIGTGDTGELFF. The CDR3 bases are TGTGCCAGCAGTTCGATCGGGACAGGGGATACCGGGGAGCTGTTTTTT.

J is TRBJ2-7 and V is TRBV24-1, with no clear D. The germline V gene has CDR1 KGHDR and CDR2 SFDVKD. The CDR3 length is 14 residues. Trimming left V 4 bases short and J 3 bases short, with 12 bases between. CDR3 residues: CATSDETTHYEQYF. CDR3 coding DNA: TGTGCCACCAGTGACGAAACTACACACTACGAGCAGTACTTC.

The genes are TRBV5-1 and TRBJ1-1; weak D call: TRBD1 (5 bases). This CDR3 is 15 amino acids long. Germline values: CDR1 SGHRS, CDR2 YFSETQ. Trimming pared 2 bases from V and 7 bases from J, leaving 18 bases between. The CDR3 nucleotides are TGCGCCAGCAGCTTTACCAGGGAATTACGTGATGAAGCTTTCTTT. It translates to CASSFTRELRDEAFF.

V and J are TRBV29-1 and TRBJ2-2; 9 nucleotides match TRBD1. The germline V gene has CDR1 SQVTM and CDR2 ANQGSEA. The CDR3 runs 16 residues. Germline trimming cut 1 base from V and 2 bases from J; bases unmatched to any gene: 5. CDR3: CSVEGGTGSNTGELFF. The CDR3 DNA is TGCAGCGTTGAAGGGGGGACAGGGTCCAACACCGGGGAGCTGTTTTTT.

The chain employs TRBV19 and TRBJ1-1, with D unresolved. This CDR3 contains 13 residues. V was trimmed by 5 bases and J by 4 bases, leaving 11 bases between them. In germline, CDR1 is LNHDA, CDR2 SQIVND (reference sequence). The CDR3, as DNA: TGTGCCAGTAGTTCCGAGGGAAGCACTGAAGCTTTCTTT. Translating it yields CASSSEGSTEAFF.

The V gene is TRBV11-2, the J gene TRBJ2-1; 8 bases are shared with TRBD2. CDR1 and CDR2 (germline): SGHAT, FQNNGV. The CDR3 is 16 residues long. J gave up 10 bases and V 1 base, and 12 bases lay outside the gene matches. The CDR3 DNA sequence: TGTGCCAGCAGCTTAGGGACCTTTGCGGGGGGCTGGGAGCAGTTCTTC. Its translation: CASSLGTFAGGWEQFF. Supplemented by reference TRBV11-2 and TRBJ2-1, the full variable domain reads EAGVAQSPRYKIIEKRQSVAFWCNPISGHATLYWYQQILGQGPKLLIQFQNNGVVDDSQLPKDRFSAERLKGVDSTLKIQPAKLEDSAVYLCASSLGTFAGGWEQFFGPGTRLTVL.

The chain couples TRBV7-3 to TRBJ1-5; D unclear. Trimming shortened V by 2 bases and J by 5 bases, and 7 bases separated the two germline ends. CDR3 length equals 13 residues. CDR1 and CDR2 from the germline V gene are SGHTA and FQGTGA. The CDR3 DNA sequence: TGTGCCAGCAGCTTAGGCGGGGATCAGCCCCAGCATTTT. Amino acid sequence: CASSLGGDQPQHF.

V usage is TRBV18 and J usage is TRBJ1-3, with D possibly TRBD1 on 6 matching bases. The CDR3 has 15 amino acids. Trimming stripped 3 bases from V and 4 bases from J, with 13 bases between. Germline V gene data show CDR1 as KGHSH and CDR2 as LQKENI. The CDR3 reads CASSPLGQFGNTIYF. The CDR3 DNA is TGTGCCAGCTCACCCCTCGGACAGTTCGGAAACACCATATATTTT.

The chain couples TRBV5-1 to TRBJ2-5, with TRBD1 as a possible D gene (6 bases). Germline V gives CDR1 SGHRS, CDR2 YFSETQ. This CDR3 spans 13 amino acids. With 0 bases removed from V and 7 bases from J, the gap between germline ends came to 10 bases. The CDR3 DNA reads TGCGCCAGCAGCTTGGCCGAGACAGGGACCCAGTACTTC. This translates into CASSLAETGTQYF.

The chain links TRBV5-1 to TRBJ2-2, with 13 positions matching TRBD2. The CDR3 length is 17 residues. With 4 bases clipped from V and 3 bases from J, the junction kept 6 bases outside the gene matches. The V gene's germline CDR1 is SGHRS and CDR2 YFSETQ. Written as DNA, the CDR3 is TGCGCCAGCAGCCCCAGGACTAGCGGGAGTTACACCGGGGAGCTGTTTTTT. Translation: CASSPRTSGSYTGELFF.

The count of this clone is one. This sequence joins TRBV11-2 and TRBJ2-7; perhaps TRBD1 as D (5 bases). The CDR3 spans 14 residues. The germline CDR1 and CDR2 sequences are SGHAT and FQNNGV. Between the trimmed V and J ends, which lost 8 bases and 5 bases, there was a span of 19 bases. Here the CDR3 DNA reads TGTGCCAGCGGGGCCCCGTGGCTGAACAACGAGCAGTACTTC. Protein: CASGAPWLNNEQYF.

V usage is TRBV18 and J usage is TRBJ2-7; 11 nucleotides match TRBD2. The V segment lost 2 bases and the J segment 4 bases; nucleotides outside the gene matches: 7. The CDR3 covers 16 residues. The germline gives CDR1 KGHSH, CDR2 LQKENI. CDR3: CASSPFLAGGEYEQYF. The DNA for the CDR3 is TGTGCCAGCTCACCATTTTTAGCGGGAGGGGAATACGAGCAGTACTTC. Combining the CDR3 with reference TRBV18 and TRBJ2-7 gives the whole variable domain NAGVMQNPRHLVRRRGQEARLRCSPMKGHSHVYWYRQLPEEGLKFMVYLQKENIIDESGMPKERFSAEFPKEGPSILRIQQVVRGDSAAYFCASSPFLAGGEYEQYFGPGTRLTVT.

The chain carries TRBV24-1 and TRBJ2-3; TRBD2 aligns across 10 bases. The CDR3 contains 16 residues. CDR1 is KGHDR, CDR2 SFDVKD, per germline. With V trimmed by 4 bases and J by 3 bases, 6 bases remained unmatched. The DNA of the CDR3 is TGTGCCACCAGTGACCGTAGCGGGAGGTCTACAGATACGCAGTATTTT. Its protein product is CATSDRSGRSTDTQYF.

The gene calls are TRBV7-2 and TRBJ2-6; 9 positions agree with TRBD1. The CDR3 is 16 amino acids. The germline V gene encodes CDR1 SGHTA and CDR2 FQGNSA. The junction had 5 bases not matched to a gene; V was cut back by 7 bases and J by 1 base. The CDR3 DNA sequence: TGTGCCAGCAACGGACAGGGGATTTCTGGGGCCAACGTCCTGACTTTC. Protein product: CASNGQGISGANVLTF. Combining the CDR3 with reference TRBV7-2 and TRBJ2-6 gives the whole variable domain GAGVSQSPSNKVTEKGKDVELRCDPISGHTALYWYRQSLGQGLEFLIYFQGNSAPDKSGLPSDRFSAERTGGSVSTLTIQRTQQEDSAVYLCASNGQGISGANVLTFGAGSRLTVL.

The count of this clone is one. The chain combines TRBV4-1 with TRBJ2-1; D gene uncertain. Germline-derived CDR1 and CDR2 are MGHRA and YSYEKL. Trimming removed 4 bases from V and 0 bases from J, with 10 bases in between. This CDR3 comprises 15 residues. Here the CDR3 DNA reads TGCGCCAGCAGCCCGCACTGGAGCTCCTACAATGAGCAGTTCTTC. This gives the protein CASSPHWSSYNEQFF.

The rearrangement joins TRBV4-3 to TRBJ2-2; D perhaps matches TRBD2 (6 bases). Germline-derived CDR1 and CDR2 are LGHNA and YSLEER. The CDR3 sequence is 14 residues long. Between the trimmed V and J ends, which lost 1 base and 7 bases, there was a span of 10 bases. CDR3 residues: CASSQVGGIGELFF. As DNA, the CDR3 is TGCGCCAGCAGCCAAGTGGGGGGAATCGGGGAGCTGTTTTTT.

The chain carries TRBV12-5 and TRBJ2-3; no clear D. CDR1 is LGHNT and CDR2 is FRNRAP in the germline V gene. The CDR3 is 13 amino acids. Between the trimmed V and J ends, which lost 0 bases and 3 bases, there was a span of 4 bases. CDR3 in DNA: TGTGCTAGTGGTTTGGTTGCGACAGATACGCAGTATTTT. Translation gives CASGLVATDTQYF. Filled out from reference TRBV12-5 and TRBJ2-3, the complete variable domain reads DARVTQTPRHKVTEMGQEVTMRCQPILGHNTVFWYRQTMMQGLELLAYFRNRAPLDDSGMPKDRFSAEMPDATLATLKIQPSEPRDSAVYFCASGLVATDTQYFGPGTRLTVL.

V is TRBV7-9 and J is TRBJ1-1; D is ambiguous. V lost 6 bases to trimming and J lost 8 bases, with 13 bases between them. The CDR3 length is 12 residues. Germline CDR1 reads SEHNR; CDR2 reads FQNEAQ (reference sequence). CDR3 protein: CASRSLEEEAFF. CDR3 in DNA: TGTGCCAGCAGGAGCCTCGAGGAGGAAGCTTTCTTT.

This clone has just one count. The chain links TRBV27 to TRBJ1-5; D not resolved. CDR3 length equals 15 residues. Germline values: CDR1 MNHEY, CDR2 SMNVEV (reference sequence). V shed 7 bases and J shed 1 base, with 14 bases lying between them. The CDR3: CASKLALASNQPQHF. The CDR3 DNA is TGTGCCAGCAAACTTGCCCTAGCCAGCAATCAGCCCCAGCATTTT.

The CDR3 DNA is TGTGCCAGCACCCTACGAGGCGGGGGTAGTGGCTACACCTTC. Translation: CASTLRGGGSGYTF. The chain employs TRBV6-5 and TRBJ1-2, with D perhaps matching TRBD1 (5 bases). Trimming left V 7 bases short and J 7 bases short, with 19 bases between. This CDR3 spans 14 amino acids. Germline V lookup: CDR1 MNHEY, CDR2 SVGAGI.

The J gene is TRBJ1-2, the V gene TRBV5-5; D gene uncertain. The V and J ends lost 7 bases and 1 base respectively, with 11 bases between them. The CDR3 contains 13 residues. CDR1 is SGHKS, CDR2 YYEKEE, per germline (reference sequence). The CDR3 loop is CASALGNNYGYTF. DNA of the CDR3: TGTGCCAGCGCGCTCGGGAATAACTATGGCTACACCTTC. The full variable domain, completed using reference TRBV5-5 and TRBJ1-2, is DAGVTQSPTHLIKTRGQQVTLRCSPISGHKSVSWYQQVLGQGPQFIFQYYEKEERGRGNFPDRFSARQFPNYSSELNVNALLLGDSALYLCASALGNNYGYTFGSGTRLTVV.

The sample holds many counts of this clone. The CDR3 loop is CAWARDRGAGGAGKLFF. CDR3 coding DNA: TGTGCCTGGGCCCGGGACAGGGGGGCTGGAGGGGCGGGAAAACTGTTTTTT. This rearrangement joins TRBV30 to TRBJ1-4; 11 positions agree with TRBD1. CDR1 and CDR2 (germline): GTSNPN, SVGIG (reference sequence). The CDR3 runs to 17 residues. V lost 5 bases to trimming and J lost 10 bases; unmatched junction nucleotides: 18.

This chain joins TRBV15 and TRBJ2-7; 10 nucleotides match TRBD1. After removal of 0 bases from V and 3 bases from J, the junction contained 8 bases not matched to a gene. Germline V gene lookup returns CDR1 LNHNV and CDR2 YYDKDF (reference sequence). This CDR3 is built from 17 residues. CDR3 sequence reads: CATSRDAPGTGDYEQYF. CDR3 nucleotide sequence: TGTGCCACCAGCAGAGATGCCCCCGGGACAGGGGACTACGAGCAGTACTTC.

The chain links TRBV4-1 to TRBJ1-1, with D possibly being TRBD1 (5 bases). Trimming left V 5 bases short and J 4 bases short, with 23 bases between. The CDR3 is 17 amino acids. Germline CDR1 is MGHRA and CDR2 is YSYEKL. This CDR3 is CASSFPTRPGVGTEAFF. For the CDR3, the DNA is TGCGCCAGCAGCTTCCCCACCAGGCCGGGGGTGGGCACTGAAGCTTTCTTT.

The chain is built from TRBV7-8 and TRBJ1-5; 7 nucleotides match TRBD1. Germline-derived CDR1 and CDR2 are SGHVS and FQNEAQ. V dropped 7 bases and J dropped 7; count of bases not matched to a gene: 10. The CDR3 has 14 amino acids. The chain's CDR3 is CASTMGQSGQPQHF. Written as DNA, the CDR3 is TGTGCCAGCACAATGGGACAGAGTGGCCAGCCCCAGCATTTT.

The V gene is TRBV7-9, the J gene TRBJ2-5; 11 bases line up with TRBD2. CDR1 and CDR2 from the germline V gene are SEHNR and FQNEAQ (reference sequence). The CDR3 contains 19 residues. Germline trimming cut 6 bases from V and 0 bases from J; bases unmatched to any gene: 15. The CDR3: CASRPTGKLAGVYQETQYF. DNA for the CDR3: TGTGCCAGCAGACCCACAGGGAAACTAGCGGGAGTGTACCAAGAGACCCAGTACTTC.

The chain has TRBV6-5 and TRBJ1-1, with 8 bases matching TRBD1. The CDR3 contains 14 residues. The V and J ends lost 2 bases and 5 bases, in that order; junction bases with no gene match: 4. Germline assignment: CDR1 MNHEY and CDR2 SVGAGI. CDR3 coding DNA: TGTGCCAGCAGTTACGGGGGACAGGCGACTGAAGCTTTCTTT. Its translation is CASSYGGQATEAFF.